Described below is a single T cell receptor (beta chain) sequence and its context. Original handling: Nucleated cell number was recorded as an estimate derived from reference gene primer amplification. Libraries were prepared by immunoSEQ multiplex PCR; TCRdb keeps only in-frame clonotypes and omits some of them. Clonal size and the V and J genes are those of that table, whereas D and trimming came from the DNA. Among tens of thousands of clones listed, roughly 82% were seen once. V lost 5 bases, J lost 8 bases, and 5 bases stayed unmatched. The CDR3 is made up of 13 amino acids. Germline CDR1 SGHAT, CDR2 FQNNGV. The sample is drawn from a study of blood T cell repertoires in COVID-19. Across the whole study: Specimens from acute and convalescent COVID-19 originated in the United States, Italy and Spain. Nucleic acid was either cDNA or gDNA, and it came from T cells, B-cell-depleted T cells, or PBMCs.

What was sequenced was peripheral blood. This clonotype originated in a man between 60 and 70 years old with acute or convalescent COVID-19. The V gene is TRBV11-2, the J gene TRBJ1-4; 7 nucleotides agree with TRBD1. In DNA form, the CDR3 reads TGTGCCAGCAGCCCGACAGGGTGGGAAAAACTGTTTTTT. It yields the protein CASSPTGWEKLFF. Full variable domain (remainder filled in from reference TRBV11-2 and TRBJ1-4): EAGVAQSPRYKIIEKRQSVAFWCNPISGHATLYWYQQILGQGPKLLIQFQNNGVVDDSQLPKDRFSAERLKGVDSTLKIQPAKLEDSAVYLCASSPTGWEKLFFGSGTQLSVL.